Shown below are 9 T cell receptor beta chains from a single sample sequenced in a study of identical twins. TCRdb passed the 5' RACE reads through MiXCR, listing each CDR3 protein once. The data contain a few hundred thousand distinct CDR3 sequences, around 18% of them seen just once; the ten biggest clones take up around 10%. What was sequenced was naive T cells sorted from blood. Receptor source: a man aged 45-60 years in good health.

This chain joins TRBV12-3 or TRBV12-4 and TRBJ1-2, with a weak D call TRBD1 (5 bases). The germline V and J ends were trimmed by 5 bases and 5 bases, with 15 bases remaining between them. The CDR3 is 14 residues long. CDR3 in amino acids: CASSHGVTEYGYTF. CDR3 sequence (DNA): TGTGCCAGCAGTCATGGGGTGACAGAGTATGGCTACACCTTC.

The rearrangement uses TRBV6-5 and TRBJ2-2; D is possibly TRBD2 (5 bases). This CDR3 contains 16 residues. Germline CDR1 reads MNHEY; CDR2 reads SVGAGI. Trimming took off 0 bases at V and 6 bases at J, with 14 bases between the two ends. The CDR3 sequence: CASSYSPGLQPGELFF. The CDR3 DNA sequence: TGTGCCAGCAGTTACTCTCCCGGACTCCAACCCGGGGAGCTGTTTTTT.

The chain joins TRBV5-1 to TRBJ2-7; the D gene is possibly TRBD2 (6 bases). V lost 2 bases and J lost 3, with 15 bases in between. CDR3 length: 15 amino acids. Germline V lookup: CDR1 SGHRS, CDR2 YFSETQ. CDR3 DNA: TGCGCCAGCAGCTTTACCGGGACTGAAAACTACGAGCAGTACTTC. It codes for CASSFTGTENYEQYF.

This clonotype was observed a single time. A read error is possible here, since a much larger clone lies one base away. V usage is TRBV5-4 and J usage is TRBJ1-1, with D possibly TRBD1 on 6 matching bases. Trimming shortened V by 3 bases and J by 6 bases, and 18 bases separated the two germline ends. The CDR3 is 15 amino acids. CDR1 is SGHNT, CDR2 YYREEE, per germline (reference sequence). The DNA for the CDR3 is TGTGCCAGCAGCTGGTCCCCAGGGGTTGACCCTGAAGCTTTCTTT. Its translation is CASSWSPGVDPEAFF.

The rearrangement uses TRBV6-4 and TRBJ1-6; 7 bases fit TRBD1. Trimming removed 2 bases from V and 9 bases from J; junction bases left unmatched: 4. The CDR3 has 14 amino acids. Germline V lookup: CDR1 MRHNA, CDR2 SNTAGT. The DNA of the CDR3 is TGTGCCAGCAGTGACGAACCAGGGGGTTCACCCCTCCACTTT. This encodes CASSDEPGGSPLHF.

This clonotype was detected many times. This sequence joins TRBV28 and TRBJ2-1; possibly TRBD1 or TRBD2 for D (6 bases each). The CDR3 contains 13 residues. V was pared by 7 bases and J by 2 bases, with 9 bases between. Germline CDR1 reads MDHEN; CDR2 reads SYDVKM. Written as DNA, the CDR3 is TGTGCCAGCAATGGGGGGCCCTACAATGAGCAGTTCTTC. Amino acid sequence: CASNGGPYNEQFF.

This clonotype has only a few counts. The chain employs TRBV5-1 and TRBJ2-1, with D unresolved. The CDR3 contains 14 residues. Germline V gene data show CDR1 as SGHRS and CDR2 as YFSETQ. V shed 4 bases and J shed 6 bases, with 14 bases lying between them. The CDR3 DNA is TGCGCCAGCAGCCTAGGTAGCCCCGGCAATGAGCAGTTCTTC. Translation gives CASSLGSPGNEQFF.

The chain recombines TRBV20-1 with TRBJ1-2; 7 positions agree with TRBD1. Trimming took 1 base from V and 7 from J; bases not matched to a gene: 9. The CDR3 contains 14 residues. The germline V gene encodes CDR1 DFQATT and CDR2 SNEGSKA (reference sequence). CDR3 nucleotide sequence: TGCAGTGCTAGAGGTCGACAGGGTGTAGGTGGCTACACCTTC. This sequence encodes CSARGRQGVGGYTF.

This rearrangement joins TRBV10-3 to TRBJ1-1; D gene uncertain. Germline-derived CDR1 and CDR2 are ENHRY and SYGVKD. Trimming left V 8 bases short and J 2 bases short, with 30 bases between. The CDR3 consists of 19 residues. This CDR3 is CAIRPHHQIGDTHNTEAFF. The CDR3 DNA reads TGTGCCATCCGACCGCATCACCAAATTGGTGACACGCATAACACTGAAGCTTTCTTT.